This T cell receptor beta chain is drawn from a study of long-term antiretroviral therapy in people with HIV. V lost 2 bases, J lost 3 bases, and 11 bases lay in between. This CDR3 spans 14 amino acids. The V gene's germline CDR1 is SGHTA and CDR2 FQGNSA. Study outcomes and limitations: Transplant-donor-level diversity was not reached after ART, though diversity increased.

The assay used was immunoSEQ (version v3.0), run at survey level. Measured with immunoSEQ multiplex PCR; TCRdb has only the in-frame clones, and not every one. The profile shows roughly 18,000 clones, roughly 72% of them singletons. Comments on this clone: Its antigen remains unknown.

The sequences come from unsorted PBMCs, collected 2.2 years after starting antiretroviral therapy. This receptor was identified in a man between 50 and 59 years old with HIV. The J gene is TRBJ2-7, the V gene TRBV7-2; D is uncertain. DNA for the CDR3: TGTGCCAGCAGCTTATCCCCACGGGTCTACGAGCAGTACTTC. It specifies CASSLSPRVYEQYF.